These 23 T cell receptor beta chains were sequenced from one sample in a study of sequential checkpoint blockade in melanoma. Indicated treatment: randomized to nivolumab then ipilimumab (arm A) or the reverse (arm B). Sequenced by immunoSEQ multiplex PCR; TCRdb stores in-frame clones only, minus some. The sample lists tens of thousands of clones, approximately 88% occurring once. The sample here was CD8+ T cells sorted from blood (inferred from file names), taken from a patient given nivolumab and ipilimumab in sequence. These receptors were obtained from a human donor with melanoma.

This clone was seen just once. The CDR3 sequence is CASSATELAGHTDTQYF. Here the CDR3 DNA reads TGTGCCAGCAGCGCTACGGAGCTAGCGGGACACACAGATACGCAGTATTTT. The chain links TRBV28 to TRBJ2-3, with 9 bases matching TRBD2. Germline V CDR1 and CDR2: MDHEN, SYDVKM. The trim removed 6 bases at V and 2 bases at J, leaving 12 bases unmatched. CDR3 length equals 17 residues. Combining the CDR3 with reference TRBV28 and TRBJ2-3 gives the whole variable domain DVKVTQSSRYLVKRTGEKVFLECVQDMDHENMFWYRQDPGLGLRLIYFSYDVKMKEKGDIPEGYSVSREKKERFSLILESASTNQTSMYLCASSATELAGHTDTQYFGPGTRLTVL.

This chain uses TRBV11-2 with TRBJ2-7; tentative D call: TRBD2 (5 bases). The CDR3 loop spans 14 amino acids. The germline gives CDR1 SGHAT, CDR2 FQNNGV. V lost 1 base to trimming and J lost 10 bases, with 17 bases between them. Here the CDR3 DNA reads TGTGCCAGCAGCTTAGGATGGTACGAGGGCCATCAGTACTTC. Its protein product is CASSLGWYEGHQYF.

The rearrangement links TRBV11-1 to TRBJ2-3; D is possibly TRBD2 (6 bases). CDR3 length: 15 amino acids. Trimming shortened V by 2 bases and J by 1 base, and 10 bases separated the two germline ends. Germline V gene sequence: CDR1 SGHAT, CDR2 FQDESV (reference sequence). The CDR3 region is CASSLLSSGTDTQYF. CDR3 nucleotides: TGTGCCAGCAGCTTATTGTCTAGCGGCACAGATACGCAGTATTTT.

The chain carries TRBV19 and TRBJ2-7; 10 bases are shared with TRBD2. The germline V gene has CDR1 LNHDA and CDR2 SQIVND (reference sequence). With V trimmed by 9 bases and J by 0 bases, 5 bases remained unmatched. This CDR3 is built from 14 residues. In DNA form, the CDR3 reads TGTGCCAGCAAACTAGCGGGGAGCTCCTACGAGCAGTACTTC. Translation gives CASKLAGSSYEQYF.

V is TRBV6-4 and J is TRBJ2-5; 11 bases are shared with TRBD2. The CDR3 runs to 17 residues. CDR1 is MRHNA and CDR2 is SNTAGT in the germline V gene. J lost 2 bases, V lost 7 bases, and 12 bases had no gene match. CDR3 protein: CASNRGSLAGVQETQYF. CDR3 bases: TGTGCCAGCAATCGAGGATCACTAGCGGGAGTTCAAGAGACCCAGTACTTC.

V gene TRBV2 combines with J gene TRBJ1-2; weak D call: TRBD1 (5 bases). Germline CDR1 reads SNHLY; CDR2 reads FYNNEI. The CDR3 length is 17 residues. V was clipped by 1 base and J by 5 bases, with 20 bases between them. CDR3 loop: CASSEGEDTYLVYGYTF. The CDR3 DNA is TGTGCCAGCAGTGAAGGCGAGGACACCTACCTTGTTTATGGCTACACCTTC.

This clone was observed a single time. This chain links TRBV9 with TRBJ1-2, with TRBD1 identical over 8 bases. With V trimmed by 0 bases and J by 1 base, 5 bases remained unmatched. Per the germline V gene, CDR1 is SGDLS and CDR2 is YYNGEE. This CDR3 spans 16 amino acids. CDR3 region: CASSVVQGAVNYGYTF. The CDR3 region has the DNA TGTGCCAGCAGCGTAGTCCAGGGGGCCGTTAACTATGGCTACACCTTC.

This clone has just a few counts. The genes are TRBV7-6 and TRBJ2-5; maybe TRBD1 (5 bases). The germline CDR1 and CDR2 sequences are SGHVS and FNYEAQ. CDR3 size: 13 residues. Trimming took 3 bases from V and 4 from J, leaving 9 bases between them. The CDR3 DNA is TGTGCCAGCAGCTTGGCCGACAGAGAGACCCAGTACTTC. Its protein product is CASSLADRETQYF.

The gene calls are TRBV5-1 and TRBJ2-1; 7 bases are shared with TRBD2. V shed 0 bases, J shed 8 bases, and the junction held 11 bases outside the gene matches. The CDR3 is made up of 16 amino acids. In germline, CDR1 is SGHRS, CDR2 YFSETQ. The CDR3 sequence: CASSLVGGRRVDEQFF. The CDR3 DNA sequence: TGCGCCAGCAGCTTGGTGGGGGGGAGGCGAGTGGATGAGCAGTTCTTC.

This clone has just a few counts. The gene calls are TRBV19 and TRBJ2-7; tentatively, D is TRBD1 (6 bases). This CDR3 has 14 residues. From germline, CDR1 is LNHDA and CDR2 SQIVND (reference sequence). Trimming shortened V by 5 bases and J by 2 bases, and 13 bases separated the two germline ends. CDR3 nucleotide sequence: TGTGCCAGTAGTGCGACAGGATTGACCTACGAGCAGTACTTC. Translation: CASSATGLTYEQYF.

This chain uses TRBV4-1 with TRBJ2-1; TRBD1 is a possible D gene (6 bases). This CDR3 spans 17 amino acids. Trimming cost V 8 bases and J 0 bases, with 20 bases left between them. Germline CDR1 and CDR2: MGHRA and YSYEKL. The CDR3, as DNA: TGCGCCAGCTCTCTTATGGGGGCGAGCGGCTCCTACAATGAGCAGTTCTTC. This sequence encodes CASSLMGASGSYNEQFF.

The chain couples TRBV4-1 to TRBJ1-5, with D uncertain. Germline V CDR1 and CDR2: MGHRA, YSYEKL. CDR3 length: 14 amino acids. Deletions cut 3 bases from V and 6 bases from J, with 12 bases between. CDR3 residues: CASSQGAGFQPQHF. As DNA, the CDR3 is TGCGCCAGCAGCCAGGGTGCCGGGTTTCAGCCCCAGCATTTT.

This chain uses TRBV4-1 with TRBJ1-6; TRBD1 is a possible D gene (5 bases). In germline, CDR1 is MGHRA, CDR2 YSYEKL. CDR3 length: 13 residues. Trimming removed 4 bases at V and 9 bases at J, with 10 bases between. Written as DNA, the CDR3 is TGCGCCAGCAGCCCAGGGCCGGGTTCACCCCTCCACTTT. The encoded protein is CASSPGPGSPLHF.

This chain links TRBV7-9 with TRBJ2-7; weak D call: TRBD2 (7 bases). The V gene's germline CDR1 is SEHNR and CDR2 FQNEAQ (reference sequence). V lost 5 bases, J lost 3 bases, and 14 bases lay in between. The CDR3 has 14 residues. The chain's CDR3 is CASSPPGGSYEQYF. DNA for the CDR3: TGTGCCAGCAGCCCCCCGGGGGGCAGCTACGAGCAGTACTTC.

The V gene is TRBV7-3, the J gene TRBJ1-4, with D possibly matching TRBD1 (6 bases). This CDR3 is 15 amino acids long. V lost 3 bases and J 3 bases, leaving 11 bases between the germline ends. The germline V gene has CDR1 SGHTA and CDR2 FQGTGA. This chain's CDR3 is CASSLSGGANEKLFF. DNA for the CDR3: TGTGCCAGCAGCTTGTCTGGGGGCGCTAATGAAAAACTGTTTTTT.

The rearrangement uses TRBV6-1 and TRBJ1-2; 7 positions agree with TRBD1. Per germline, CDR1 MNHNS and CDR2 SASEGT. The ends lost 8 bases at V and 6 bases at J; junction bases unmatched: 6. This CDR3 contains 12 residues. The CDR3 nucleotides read TGTGCCAGCGGAGGGGGCGGCCATGGCTACACCTTC. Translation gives CASGGGGHGYTF.

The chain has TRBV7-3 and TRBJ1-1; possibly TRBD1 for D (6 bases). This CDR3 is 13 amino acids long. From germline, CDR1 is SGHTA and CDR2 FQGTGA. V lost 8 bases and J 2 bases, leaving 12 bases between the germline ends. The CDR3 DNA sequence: TGTGCCAGCGCTGTAGGGGGTAACACTGAAGCTTTCTTT. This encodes CASAVGGNTEAFF.

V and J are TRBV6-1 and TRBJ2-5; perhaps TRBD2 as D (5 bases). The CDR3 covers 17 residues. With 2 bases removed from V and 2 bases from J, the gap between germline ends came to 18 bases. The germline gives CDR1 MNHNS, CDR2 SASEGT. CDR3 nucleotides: TGTGCCAGCAGTGAAACAGTTGACGGAGAGGGTCAAGAGACCCAGTACTTC. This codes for CASSETVDGEGQETQYF.

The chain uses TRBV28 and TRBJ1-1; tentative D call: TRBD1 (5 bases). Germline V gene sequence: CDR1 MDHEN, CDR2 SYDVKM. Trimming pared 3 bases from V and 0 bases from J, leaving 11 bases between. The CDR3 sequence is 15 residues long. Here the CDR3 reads CASSLAGPLNTEAFF. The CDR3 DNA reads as TGTGCCAGCAGTTTGGCAGGGCCTTTGAACACTGAAGCTTTCTTT.

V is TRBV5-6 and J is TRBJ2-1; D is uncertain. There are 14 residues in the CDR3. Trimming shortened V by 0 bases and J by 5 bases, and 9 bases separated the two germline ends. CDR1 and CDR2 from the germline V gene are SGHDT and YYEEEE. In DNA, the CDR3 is TGTGCCAGCAGCTTGGTGGGCGAGAACAATGAGCAGTTCTTC. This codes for CASSLVGENNEQFF.

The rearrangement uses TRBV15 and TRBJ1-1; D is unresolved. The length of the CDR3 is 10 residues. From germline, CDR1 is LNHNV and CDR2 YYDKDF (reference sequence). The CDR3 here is CGAGDTEAFF. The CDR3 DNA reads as TGTGGGGCCGGGGACACTGAAGCTTTCTTT.

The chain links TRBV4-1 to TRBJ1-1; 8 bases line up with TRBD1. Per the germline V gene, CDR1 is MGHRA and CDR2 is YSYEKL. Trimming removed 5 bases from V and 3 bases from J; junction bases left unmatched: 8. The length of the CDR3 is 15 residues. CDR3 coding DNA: TGCGCCAGCAGCTTCGGACAGGGAAGTGACACTGAAGCTTTCTTT. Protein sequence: CASSFGQGSDTEAFF.

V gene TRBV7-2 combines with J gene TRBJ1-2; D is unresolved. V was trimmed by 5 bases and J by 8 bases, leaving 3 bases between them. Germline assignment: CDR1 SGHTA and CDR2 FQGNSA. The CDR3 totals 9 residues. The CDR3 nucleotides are TGTGCCAGCAGCCCAGGCTACACCTTC. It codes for CASSPGYTF.